This T cell receptor beta chain was profiled in a study of spatial heterogeneity in lung cancer. Study-level background: The study found that TCR transcript counts in tumor regions correlated strongly with a matched bulk RNA-seq T cell module score. Study-level findings and limits: Higher tumor mutation counts went along with higher counts of expanded intratumoral alpha and beta TCRs. Ubiquitous expanded TCR counts tracked ubiquitous nonsynonymous mutations, and regional counts tracked regional ones.

MiXCR was run by TCRdb on the 5' RACE reads, yielding one entry per CDR3 protein. This sample yields approximately 20,000 distinct CDR3 sequences, of which 7% are seen a single time; around 20% belongs to the top ten. This clonotype has ten or more counts. Antigen: not known. Indicated time point: sample taken at primary tumor resection. The material was lung tumor tissue, obtained at surgery. This sequence originates from a female donor with early-stage non-small cell lung cancer.

CDR3 sequence (DNA): TGCGCCAGCAGCCCCGGACTAGCGGGGGGGAAAGAGACCCAGTACTTC. Translation: CASSPGLAGGKETQYF. The chain joins TRBV5-1 to TRBJ2-5; 15 nucleotides align to TRBD2. Trimming cost V 4 bases and J 3 bases; bases outside gene matches: 4. In germline, CDR1 is SGHRS, CDR2 YFSETQ. The CDR3 is made up of 16 amino acids. The entire variable domain, with the rest obtained from reference TRBV5-1 and TRBJ2-5, is as follows: KAGVTQTPRYLIKTRGQQVTLSCSPISGHRSVSWYQQTPGQGLQFLFEYFSETQRNKGNFPGRFSGRQFSNSRSEMNVSTLELGDSALYLCASSPGLAGGKETQYFGPGTRLLVL.